These 30 T cell receptor beta chains came from one sample sequenced in a study of T cells expressing NK-cell markers. TCRdb re-called the 5' RACE reads and gives one entry per CDR3 protein, without DNA. Here the sample table reports about 260,000 distinct CDR3 sequences. The sequenced sample was blood T cells: a sorted CD56 or NKG2C T cell subset, CD4+ or CD8+ T cells, or bulk PBMC T cells (not recorded which). The receptors here all came from a woman aged 18 to 75 in good health.

The CDR3 here is CASTHLDRYNEQFF. The J gene is TRBJ2-1, the V gene TRBV12-3 or TRBV12-4; checking the TCRdb D call of TRBD1 is not possible without DNA. This CDR3 contains 14 residues.

The chain carries TRBV29-1 and TRBJ2-1; without DNA, the TCRdb call of TRBD2 cannot be checked. The germline V gene has CDR1 SQVTM and CDR2 ANQGSEA. The CDR3 sequence is 14 residues long. This CDR3 reads CSVRLAGVHHEQFF.

The rearrangement joins TRBV4-3 to TRBJ2-1. The germline V gene encodes CDR1 LGHNA and CDR2 YSLEER. The CDR3 sequence is 14 residues long. The CDR3 region is CASSQILQRYEQFF.

CDR3 loop: CASSPVGGPYEQYF. V usage is TRBV5-1 and J usage is TRBJ2-7. This CDR3 region has 14 residues. Germline-derived CDR1 and CDR2 are SGHRS and YFSETQ.

The chain has TRBV7-2 and TRBJ2-5. CDR1 and CDR2 (germline): SGHTA, FQGNSA. The CDR3 has 14 residues. CDR3 loop: CASSQDWVQETQYF.

The V call is TRBV5-1, the J call TRBJ2-7; the TCRdb D gene call, TRBD1, has no DNA to confirm it. The CDR3 spans 15 residues. Germline V gene data show CDR1 as SGHRS and CDR2 as YFSETQ. The CDR3 protein is CASSSGQDVLYEQYF.

This rearrangement joins TRBV20-1 to TRBJ2-1; the TCRdb call, TRBD1, lacks DNA for checking. The germline V gene has CDR1 DFQATT and CDR2 SNEGSKA (reference sequence). This CDR3 contains 17 residues. The CDR3 here is CSARGLPGQGARNEQFF.

The chain recombines TRBV4-2 with TRBJ2-3; TCRdb outputs TRBD1, but without DNA this stays unchecked. The CDR3 sequence is 16 residues long. CDR1 and CDR2 from the germline V gene are LGHNA and YNFKEQ. Here the CDR3 reads CASSQDFVSGPDTQYF.

The chain employs TRBV5-5 and TRBJ2-3; no DNA is available, so the TRBD2 call from TCRdb remains unchecked. This CDR3 region has 17 residues. CDR1 is SGHKS and CDR2 is YYEKEE in the germline V gene (reference sequence). CDR3: CASFSIPRGGAGDTQYF.

This chain links TRBV28 with TRBJ2-6; TCRdb indicates TRBD1, and absent DNA this call remains unverified. Germline V lookup: CDR1 MDHEN, CDR2 SYDVKM. The CDR3 covers 15 residues. The chain's CDR3 is CASTARDSGANVLTF.

This chain connects TRBV13 to TRBJ2-7. This CDR3 spans 15 amino acids. Germline CDR1 reads PRHDT; CDR2 reads FYEKMQ (reference sequence). CDR3 sequence: CASRAVSAITYEQYF.

This chain links TRBV30 with TRBJ2-3; TCRdb lists TRBD1, though no DNA is available to test this call. The V gene's germline CDR1 is GTSNPN and CDR2 SVGIG (reference sequence). CDR3 length: 15 amino acids. CDR3 residues: CAWSPPPWGTDTQYF.

The V gene is TRBV2, the J gene TRBJ2-7. The germline gives CDR1 SNHLY, CDR2 FYNNEI. The CDR3 contains 13 residues. This chain's CDR3 is CASRESSSYEQYF. Full variable domain (missing parts from reference TRBV2 and TRBJ2-7): EPEVTQTPSHQVTQMGQEVILRCVPISNHLYFYWYRQILGQKVEFLVSFYNNEISEKSEIFDDQFSVERPDGSNFTLKIRSTKLEDSAMYFCASRESSSYEQYFGPGTRLTVT.

V and J are TRBV15 and TRBJ1-6. This CDR3 region has 15 residues. Germline V lookup: CDR1 LNHNV, CDR2 YYDKDF (reference sequence). The CDR3 here is CATSRDAGRNSPLHF.

The chain has TRBV21-1 and TRBJ2-3; without DNA, the TCRdb call of TRBD2 cannot be checked. TRBV21-1 is flagged as a pseudogene. The length of the CDR3 is 15 residues. The CDR3 region is CASSKQLAGLGTQYF.

The chain carries TRBV9 and TRBJ2-5; TCRdb reports TRBD1, a call that lacks DNA to check it against. Per the germline V gene, CDR1 is SGDLS and CDR2 is YYNGEE. This CDR3 spans 15 amino acids. CDR3 loop: CASSVMGLGQETQYF.

The chain couples TRBV7-3 to TRBJ2-3; TCRdb lists TRBD2, though no DNA is available to test this call. This CDR3 comprises 16 residues. Germline V gives CDR1 SGHTA, CDR2 FQGTGA. The CDR3 reads CASSQSAGGPLNTQYF. The full variable domain, with the rest looked up from reference TRBV7-3 and TRBJ2-3, is GAGVSQTPSNKVTEKGKYVELRCDPISGHTALYWYRQSLGQGPEFLIYFQGTGAADDSGLPNDRFFAVRPEGSVSTLKIQRTERGDSAVYLCASSQSAGGPLNTQYFGPGTRLTVL.

The chain employs TRBV3-1 and TRBJ1-5; the D gene TCRdb calls, TRBD1, cannot be checked with no DNA. The length of the CDR3 is 14 residues. Germline-derived CDR1 and CDR2 are LGHDT and YNNKEL (reference sequence). This chain's CDR3 is CASSLGQDYQPQHF.

The chain carries TRBV12-3 or TRBV12-4 and TRBJ1-1. The CDR3 totals 11 residues. CDR3 loop: CASTLGVEAFF.

V and J are TRBV6-1 and TRBJ2-5. The germline V gene encodes CDR1 MNHNS and CDR2 SASEGT. CDR3 size: 11 residues. The CDR3 sequence: CASSEMETQYF.

V and J are TRBV30 and TRBJ2-2. Germline CDR1 and CDR2: GTSNPN and SVGIG (reference sequence). The CDR3 covers 14 residues. The CDR3 sequence is CAWSVPGITGELFF.

The chain links TRBV20-1 to TRBJ2-3. From germline, CDR1 is DFQATT and CDR2 SNEGSKA (reference sequence). The CDR3 is 15 residues long. The CDR3 spells CSARVLRLGTDTQYF.

This sequence joins TRBV5-1 and TRBJ1-3. This CDR3 contains 16 residues. Germline CDR1 reads SGHRS; CDR2 reads YFSETQ. The CDR3 is CASRRGESTSGNTIYF.

The chain employs TRBV20-1 and TRBJ1-1; the TRBD1 assignment by TCRdb is unverifiable without DNA. Germline V CDR1 and CDR2: DFQATT, SNEGSKA (reference sequence). This CDR3 has 14 amino acids. The CDR3 region is CSARWRGRDTEAFF.

This sequence joins TRBV7-9 and TRBJ1-2. The CDR3 length is 15 residues. The germline CDR1 and CDR2 sequences are SEHNR and FQNEAQ (reference sequence). The CDR3 spells CASSFRSPTNYGYTF.

The V and J genes are TRBV12-3 or TRBV12-4 and TRBJ2-3; TCRdb gives TRBD1 as the D gene, but with no DNA this cannot be confirmed. This CDR3 has 14 residues. The CDR3 protein is CATQMRGSADTQYF.

The rearrangement links TRBV5-1 to TRBJ2-1; absent DNA, TCRdb's TRBD1 call cannot be checked. The CDR3 is 14 amino acids. Germline V gives CDR1 SGHRS, CDR2 YFSETQ. The CDR3: CASSPSTGNNEQFF.

The chain couples TRBV10-3 to TRBJ2-1. The germline V gene encodes CDR1 ENHRY and CDR2 SYGVKD. This CDR3 has 11 amino acids. CDR3 loop: CAISVGGEQFF.

The CDR3 here is CASSPYPTNALAKNIRYF. The genes are TRBV6-2 or TRBV6-3 and TRBJ2-4. The CDR3 consists of 18 residues. Germline V CDR1 and CDR2: MNHEY, SVGEGT.

The rearrangement links TRBV3-1 to TRBJ1-2; TCRdb designates TRBD1, a call that cannot be tested without DNA. Germline values: CDR1 LGHDT, CDR2 YNNKEL (reference sequence). The CDR3 spans 15 residues. CDR3 sequence reads: CASSQGQRGNYGYTF.